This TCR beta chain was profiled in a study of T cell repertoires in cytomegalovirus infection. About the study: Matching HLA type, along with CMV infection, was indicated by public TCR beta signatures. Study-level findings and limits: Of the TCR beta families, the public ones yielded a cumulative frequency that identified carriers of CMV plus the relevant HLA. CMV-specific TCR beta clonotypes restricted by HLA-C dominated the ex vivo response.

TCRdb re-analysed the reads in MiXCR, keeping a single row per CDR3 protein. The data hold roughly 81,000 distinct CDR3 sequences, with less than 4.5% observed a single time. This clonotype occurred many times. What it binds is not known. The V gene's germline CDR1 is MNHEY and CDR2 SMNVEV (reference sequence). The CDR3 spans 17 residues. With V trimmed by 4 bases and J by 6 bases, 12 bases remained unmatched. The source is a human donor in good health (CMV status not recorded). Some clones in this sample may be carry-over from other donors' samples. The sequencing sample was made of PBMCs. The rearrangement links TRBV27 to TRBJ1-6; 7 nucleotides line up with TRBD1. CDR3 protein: CASSSFRDSPINSPLHF. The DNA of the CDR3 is TGTGCCAGCAGTTCCTTCCGGGACAGTCCCATTAATTCACCCCTCCACTTT.